This is a list of T cell receptor beta chains from one sample in a study of blood T cell repertoires in COVID-19. The repertoire was sequenced with immunoSEQ multiplex PCR; TCRdb's copy has only in-frame clones and lacks some. The sample yields under 200,000 clones, 84% seen once. Sequenced sample: peripheral blood. All receptors derive from a woman older than 75 with COVID-19, enrolled during active disease. CDR3s include the opening cysteine and the closing phenylalanine or tryptophan. The D gene is left open where the match is weak. A row's size may be missing; if present it is once, few, many or a size class.

TRBV12-3/TRBV12-4	TRBJ1-2	TRBD1	-	CASSTLTGVGYTF	TGTGCCAGCAGTACCTTGACAGGGGTTGGCTACACCTTC
TRBV19	TRBJ1-2	TRBD1	-	CASSINRGSGYTF	TGTGCCAGTAGTATCAACAGGGGGAGCGGCTACACCTTC
TRBV12-2	TRBJ2-1	-	-	CASRSLTWSSYNEQFF	TGTGCAAGTCGCTCATTGACGTGGAGCTCCTACAATGAGCAGTTCTTC
TRBV9	TRBJ2-5	TRBD2	once	CASTLSGGAGETQYF	TGTGCCAGCACCCTTAGCGGGGGGGCCGGGGAGACCCAGTACTTC
TRBV19	TRBJ1-5	TRBD1	-	CASSNRGFYSNQPQHF	TGTGCCAGTAGTAACAGGGGCTTTTATAGCAATCAGCCCCAGCATTTT
TRBV4-2	TRBJ2-2	TRBD2	-	CASSQVFSGRVYTGELFF	TGTGCCAGCAGCCAAGTCTTTAGCGGGAGGGTGTACACCGGGGAGCTGTTTTTT
TRBV12-3/TRBV12-4	TRBJ2-7	-	-	CASSPPSVYEQYF	TGTGCCAGCAGCCCACCTAGCGTCTACGAGCAGTACTTC
TRBV18	TRBJ1-4	TRBD1	-	CASADRGGDEKLFF	TGTGCCAGCGCGGACAGGGGTGGGGATGAAAAACTGTTTTTT
TRBV6-2/TRBV6-3	TRBJ2-2	TRBD1	once	CASSSWTGVEAGELFF	TGTGCCAGCAGTTCCTGGACAGGGGTCGAGGCCGGGGAGCTGTTTTTT
TRBV3-1/TRBV3-2	TRBJ2-7	-	-	CASSRGLPYEQYF	TGTGCCAGCAGCCGGGGGCTTCCCTACGAGCAGTACTTC
TRBV10-3	TRBJ2-7	TRBD1	once	CAINPGDRGRDEQYF	TGTGCCATCAATCCTGGGGACAGGGGGCGGGACGAGCAGTACTTC
TRBV27	TRBJ2-1	TRBD2	-	CASSPGLAGYEQFF	TGTGCCAGCAGCCCGGGGCTAGCGGGGTATGAGCAGTTCTTC
TRBV5-1	TRBJ2-3	-	-	CASSLGPTSTDTQYF	TGCGCCAGCAGCTTGGGCCCCACTAGCACAGATACGCAGTATTTT
TRBV19	TRBJ2-7	TRBD2	few	CASSFLAGGPSDEQYF	TGTGCCAGTAGTTTTCTAGCGGGAGGGCCCTCCGACGAGCAGTACTTC
TRBV7-3	TRBJ2-5	TRBD2	-	CASSLGVAGGQETQYF	TGTGCCAGCAGCTTGGGAGTAGCGGGGGGACAAGAGACCCAGTACTTC
TRBV10-3	TRBJ1-6	TRBD1	-	CAISAGQGNSPLHF	TGTGCCATCAGTGCGGGACAGGGGAATTCACCCCTCCACTTT
TRBV6-6	TRBJ2-1	TRBD1	-	CASSYSGRGHESEQFF	TGTGCCAGCAGTTACTCAGGCAGGGGGCATGAATCCGAGCAGTTCTTC
TRBV18	TRBJ1-1	-	few	CASSPLERSGAFF	TGTGCCAGCTCACCACTTGAGAGATCGGGAGCTTTCTTT
TRBV27	TRBJ1-1	-	-	CASSSRGGTEAFF	TGTGCCAGCAGTTCCAGGGGTGGCACTGAAGCTTTCTTT
TRBV5-1	TRBJ2-7	TRBD2	once	CASSIRTSGYYEQYF	TGCGCCAGCAGCATAAGGACTAGCGGATACTACGAGCAGTACTTC
TRBV18	TRBJ1-2	-	-	CASSPVRAYNYGYTF	TGTGCCAGCTCACCCGTGAGGGCCTATAACTATGGCTACACCTTC
TRBV19	TRBJ2-5	-	few	CASSTAGPGETQYF	TGTGCCAGTAGTACGGCAGGGCCAGGAGAGACCCAGTACTTC
TRBV10-3	TRBJ2-1	TRBD1	-	CAITRDRAYNEQFF	TGTGCCATCACCCGGGACAGGGCCTACAATGAGCAGTTCTTC
TRBV18	TRBJ2-1	TRBD2	-	CASSRRASGYNEQFF	TGTGCCAGCTCACGGCGGGCTAGCGGATACAATGAGCAGTTCTTC
TRBV5-6	TRBJ2-3	TRBD2	-	CASSLLSGRKDTQYF	TGTGCCAGCAGCTTACTTAGCGGGAGGAAGGATACGCAGTATTTT
TRBV27	TRBJ1-6	TRBD1	-	CASSPRQGASSPLHF	TGTGCCAGCAGTCCCAGACAGGGGGCCAGTTCACCCCTCCACTTT
TRBV18	TRBJ2-6	-	-	CASSPLSDTGSSGANVLTF	TGTGCCAGCTCACCATTATCGGACACCGGTTCCTCTGGGGCCAACGTCCTGACTTTC
TRBV2	TRBJ1-5	TRBD1	-	CASKWGRDRGGQPQHF	TGTGCCAGCAAGTGGGGAAGAGACAGGGGTGGCCAGCCCCAGCATTTT
TRBV19	TRBJ2-3	-	once	CASSIPLLTQYF	TGTGCCAGTAGTATACCTTTACTAACGCAGTATTTT
TRBV18	TRBJ2-5	-	-	CASSRLRETQYF	TGTGCCAGCTCGCGGCTGCGTGAGACCCAGTACTTC
TRBV13	TRBJ2-1	TRBD2	-	CASSSRTSGLTFWFF	TGTGCCAGCAGCTCGCGGACTAGCGGGCTGACTTTTTGGTTCTTC
TRBV7-6	TRBJ2-1	TRBD2	once	CASSLREGTSYNEQFF	TGTGCCAGCAGCTTACGGGAGGGCACGTCCTACAATGAGCAGTTCTTC
TRBV13	TRBJ2-7	-	-	CASSFGTYLDEQYF	TGTGCCAGCAGCTTCGGGACATATCTTGACGAGCAGTACTTC
TRBV6-6	TRBJ2-1	TRBD2	-	CASSALAGGLTEQFF	TGTGCCAGCAGTGCACTAGCGGGGGGGCTCACTGAGCAGTTCTTC
TRBV5-4	TRBJ2-7	TRBD2	-	CASSTVAGVGEQYF	TGTGCCAGCAGCACGGTAGCGGGAGTGGGCGAGCAGTACTTC
TRBV2	TRBJ2-7	TRBD2	once	CASSGSSGIGEQYF	TGTGCCAGCAGCGGTTCTAGCGGGATTGGCGAGCAGTACTTC
TRBV29-1	TRBJ2-3	-	-	CSVSGWPQPDTQYF	TGCAGCGTTTCCGGGTGGCCCCAACCAGATACGCAGTATTTT
TRBV12-3/TRBV12-4	TRBJ2-1	TRBD2	-	CASTRTAGDEQFF	TGTGCCAGCACCAGGACAGCGGGGGATGAGCAGTTCTTC
TRBV29-1	TRBJ1-1	TRBD1	-	CSVAQTGGFVGAEAFF	TGCAGCGTGGCACAGACAGGGGGTTTCGTGGGCGCTGAAGCTTTCTTT